Below, 17 T cell receptor beta chains from the same sample are listed, as sequenced in a study of identical twins' blood T cells. TCRdb used MiXCR to reprocess the 5' RACE reads, holding one entry per CDR3 protein. The table includes 300,000 to 400,000 distinct CDR3 sequences, about 28% detected once. The sample comprised PBMCs. These receptors came from a woman aged 18-49 years in good health.

The chain couples TRBV4-1 to TRBJ1-2; maybe TRBD1 (6 bases). With 0 bases removed from V and 8 bases from J, the gap between germline ends came to 28 bases. In germline, CDR1 is MGHRA, CDR2 YSYEKL. CDR3 size: 19 residues. CDR3 in DNA: TGCGCCAGCAGCCAAGATTTGTACAGGGCGGGAAAAGCGTTGCGAGGCTACACCTTC. Translation gives CASSQDLYRAGKALRGYTF.

A few counts support this clonotype. CDR3 nucleotides: TGTGCCAGCAGCCAATCAGCGGGGTCTGGAAACACCATATATTTT. Translating it yields CASSQSAGSGNTIYF. The chain links TRBV3-1 to TRBJ1-3; no definite D call. Deletions cut 2 bases from V and 1 base from J, with 9 bases between. Germline CDR1 is LGHDT and CDR2 is YNNKEL (reference sequence). The CDR3 extends over 15 amino acids.

The V call is TRBV12-3 or TRBV12-4, the J call TRBJ1-1; D gene uncertain. CDR3 length equals 12 residues. V gave up 4 bases and J gave up 4 bases, with 7 bases separating them. The CDR3 DNA follows: TGTGCCAGCAGTTGGGCCAGCACTGAAGCTTTCTTT. Encoded protein: CASSWASTEAFF.

With regard to this clonotype: A much larger clone is a single base away; this may be a read error. V is TRBV7-8 and J is TRBJ1-2; 7 positions agree with TRBD1. Per the germline V gene, CDR1 is SGHVS and CDR2 is FQNEAQ. The CDR3 is made up of 17 amino acids. Trimming took 1 base from V and 0 from J; bases not matched to a gene: 8. The CDR3 DNA sequence: TGTGCCAGCAGCTTAGTTGATGACAGGGAAGCTAACTATGGCTACACCTTC. Protein product: CASSLVDDREANYGYTF.

A few counts support this clonotype. The V and J genes are TRBV7-2 and TRBJ1-6; no clear D. Germline V gene lookup returns CDR1 SGHTA and CDR2 FQGNSA. The CDR3 is 15 residues long. V lost 2 bases and J lost 10, with 15 bases in between. The CDR3, as DNA: TGTGCCAGCAGCTTAATTTCCGCGCCGGCCTCACCCCTCCACTTT. Residues: CASSLISAPASPLHF.

This clonotype turned up a few times. This chain links TRBV9 with TRBJ1-1; 7 positions agree with TRBD1. The trim removed 3 bases at V and 4 bases at J, leaving 3 bases unmatched. Germline CDR1 SGDLS, CDR2 YYNGEE. CDR3 size: 13 residues. For the CDR3, the DNA is TGTGCCAGCAGCGGGGGACAGACCACTGAAGCTTTCTTT. The encoded protein is CASSGGQTTEAFF.

This clonotype occurred a few times. The chain is built from TRBV4-3 and TRBJ2-1, with a weak D call TRBD1 (5 bases). The CDR3 totals 20 residues. CDR1 is LGHNA and CDR2 is YSLEER in the germline V gene. V was cut by 1 base and J by 0 bases, with 22 bases left in between. The CDR3, as DNA: TGCGCCAGCAGCCAAGTATTCACAGGAACGGCAGAGAGCTCCTACAATGAGCAGTTCTTC. It yields the protein CASSQVFTGTAESSYNEQFF.

This chain connects TRBV20-1 to TRBJ1-1; 7 bases agree with TRBD1. This CDR3 contains 10 residues. Germline lookup yields CDR1 DFQATT and CDR2 SNEGSKA (reference sequence). CDR3 protein: CIVHRGSAFF. Written as DNA, the CDR3 is TGCATTGTTCACAGGGGCTCTGCTTTCTTT.

This clonotype was detected only a few times. The V and J genes are TRBV2 and TRBJ2-1, with D perhaps TRBD1 (6 bases). The CDR3 spans 14 residues. V gave up 4 bases and J gave up 9 bases, with 16 bases separating them. Germline loops: CDR1 SNHLY, CDR2 FYNNEI. The CDR3 sequence is CASSGQARWGEQFF. The CDR3 DNA reads as TGTGCCAGCAGTGGACAGGCCCGGTGGGGTGAGCAGTTCTTC.

This clonotype occurred a few times. The gene calls are TRBV5-1 and TRBJ1-5; tentative D call: TRBD1 (5 bases). CDR3 length: 13 residues. Trimming shortened V by 4 bases and J by 3 bases, and 8 bases separated the two germline ends. Germline V gives CDR1 SGHRS, CDR2 YFSETQ. The CDR3 DNA follows: TGCGCCAGCAGCGCAGGGAACAATCAGCCCCAGCATTTT. Residues: CASSAGNNQPQHF.

The chain is built from TRBV29-1 and TRBJ1-1, with a possible D match to TRBD1 (6 bases). CDR3 length: 13 residues. The germline gives CDR1 SQVTM, CDR2 ANQGSEA. V was clipped by 4 bases and J by 3 bases, with 12 bases between them. The CDR3 DNA reads TGCAGCGTTGGGACAGCTAAAGACACTGAAGCTTTCTTT. Translation gives CSVGTAKDTEAFF.

In this sample, this clonotype turned up many times. This sequence joins TRBV10-3 and TRBJ1-5, with D possibly being TRBD1 (5 bases). The CDR3 is 14 amino acids. V lost 3 bases to trimming and J lost 3 bases, with 9 bases between them. The germline V gene encodes CDR1 ENHRY and CDR2 SYGVKD. CDR3 region: CAISDGDLNQPQHF. The CDR3 DNA follows: TGTGCCATCAGTGATGGGGACCTCAATCAGCCCCAGCATTTT.

This clonotype occurred a few times. The chain couples TRBV29-1 to TRBJ1-2; 8 bases are a match to TRBD1. Germline CDR1 reads SQVTM; CDR2 reads ANQGSEA. There are 12 residues in the CDR3. With V trimmed by 6 bases and J by 4 bases, 4 bases remained unmatched. The chain's CDR3 is CSVTGAGYGYTF. The CDR3 DNA sequence: TGCAGCGTGACAGGGGCGGGCTATGGCTACACCTTC.

The table lists this clonotype with many counts. The chain joins TRBV20-1 to TRBJ2-3; the D gene is possibly TRBD2 (6 bases). Germline CDR1 and CDR2: DFQATT and SNEGSKA (reference sequence). V lost 5 bases and J 0 bases, leaving 9 bases between the germline ends. The CDR3 extends over 13 amino acids. The CDR3 loop is CSARGTSTDTQYF. For the CDR3, the DNA is TGCAGTGCTCGTGGGACTAGCACAGATACGCAGTATTTT.

This rearrangement joins TRBV29-1 to TRBJ1-1, with TRBD1 matching 10 bases. This CDR3 is built from 14 residues. The ends lost 4 bases at V and 5 bases at J; junction bases unmatched: 7. CDR1 is SQVTM, CDR2 ANQGSEA, per germline. The CDR3 reads CSVVIDRGRTEAFF. The CDR3 nucleotides read TGCAGCGTTGTAATCGACAGGGGGCGGACTGAAGCTTTCTTT.

This clonotype was seen at least ten times. This rearrangement joins TRBV20-1 to TRBJ2-1; 16 bases map to TRBD2. Germline V gives CDR1 DFQATT, CDR2 SNEGSKA (reference sequence). The V gene end was trimmed by 5 bases and the J gene end by 0 bases; junction bases not matched to a gene: 7. The CDR3 sequence is 18 residues long. CDR3 nucleotide sequence: TGCAGTGCTCTTCCGGGACTAGCGGGAGGGAGCTCCTACAATGAGCAGTTCTTC. Translated, it gives CSALPGLAGGSSYNEQFF.

This clonotype was detected only once. This may be a read error, as it is one base from a much larger clone. The rearrangement uses TRBV25-1 and TRBJ1-1, with D possibly matching TRBD1 (5 bases). CDR1 is MGHDK, CDR2 SYGVNS, per germline. The CDR3 spans 12 residues. The CDR3 coding sequence is TGTGCCAGCAGTGAATACGGGGGGGAGGCTTCCTTT. The encoded protein is CASSEYGGEASF.